The clone carrying this T cell receptor (beta chain) was detected ten times or more. This sample stems from a study of early T cells in non-severe SARS-CoV-2 infection. TCRdb recomputed calls from the 5' RACE reads with MiXCR, one row per CDR3 protein. Seen here are about 66,000 distinct CDR3 sequences, 20% observed once, and the top ten hold approximately 15%. Trimming took 0 bases from V and 3 from J; bases not matched to a gene: 4. This CDR3 has 16 residues. Per germline, CDR1 SGHTA and CDR2 FQGNSA. This specimen was whole blood, taken at baseline. The chain uses TRBV7-2 and TRBJ2-3; the match to TRBD2 covers 9 bases. The TCR originated in an adult who was a healthcare worker with PCR-confirmed SARS-CoV-2 infection or an uninfected control (not recorded which). This CDR3 reads CASSLARLAGTDTQYF. CDR3 DNA: TGTGCCAGCAGCTTAGCGCGTCTAGCGGGGACAGATACGCAGTATTTT.